Below are 12 T cell receptor beta chains sequenced from a single sample in a study of T cell repertoires in cytomegalovirus infection. These TCRs are of unknown antigen specificity. TCRdb processed the reads anew with MiXCR; each CDR3 protein has one entry. The sample carries hundreds of thousands of distinct CDR3 sequences, 30% to 40% recorded once. Sequencing used cultured PBMCs, obtained from culture after CMV antigen stimulation. These receptors all stem from a human donor in good health (CMV status not recorded). Some clones in this sample may be carry-over from other donors' samples.

In this sample, this clonotype turned up a few times. The rearrangement uses TRBV28 and TRBJ2-1; no firm D call. Germline V CDR1 and CDR2: MDHEN, SYDVKM. Trimming took 8 bases from V and 8 from J, leaving 22 bases between them. This CDR3 region has 15 residues. In DNA form, the CDR3 reads TGTGCCAGCGTCTTTCCGGGTCCTGGGCTACATGAGCAGTTCTTC. Its translation is CASVFPGPGLHEQFF. The full variable domain, rest sourced from reference TRBV28 and TRBJ2-1, is DVKVTQSSRYLVKRTGEKVFLECVQDMDHENMFWYRQDPGLGLRLIYFSYDVKMKEKGDIPEGYSVSREKKERFSLILESASTNQTSMYLCASVFPGPGLHEQFFGPGTRLTVL.

The chain employs TRBV12-3 or TRBV12-4 and TRBJ1-4, with TRBD1 identical over 11 bases. This CDR3 contains 16 residues. V shed 4 bases and J 8 bases; nucleotides not matched to a gene: 9. The CDR3 protein is CASSSLPGQGEEKLFF. As DNA, the CDR3 is TGTGCCAGCAGTTCTCTACCGGGACAGGGGGAGGAAAAACTGTTTTTT.

The V call is TRBV7-2, the J call TRBJ1-1; 9 nucleotides agree with TRBD1. With 6 bases clipped from V and 1 base from J, the junction kept 6 bases outside the gene matches. The V gene's germline CDR1 is SGHTA and CDR2 FQGNSA. There are 15 residues in the CDR3. CDR3 nucleotides: TGTGCCAGCAGACCTGGGACAGGGACGAACACTGAAGCTTTCTTT. Protein sequence: CASRPGTGTNTEAFF.

Many counts were recorded for this clonotype. CDR3 bases: TGTGCCAGCAGTCCTCACAGGGGAAAGGACACTGAAGCTTTCTTT. Translating gives CASSPHRGKDTEAFF. The rearrangement links TRBV28 to TRBJ1-1, with 7 bases aligning to TRBD1. V trimming: 5 bases; J trimming: 3 bases; junction bases outside the gene matches: 9. The CDR3 runs to 15 residues. Germline assignment: CDR1 MDHEN and CDR2 SYDVKM.

This clonotype was detected only a few times. This chain connects TRBV24-1 to TRBJ2-3; 8 bases match TRBD2. The CDR3 sequence is 16 residues long. With 3 bases clipped from V and 2 bases from J, the junction kept 6 bases outside the gene matches. Germline values: CDR1 KGHDR, CDR2 SFDVKD. The CDR3 coding sequence is TGTGCCACCAGTGATCGACTAGCGAAAACCACAGATACGCAGTATTTT. As protein: CATSDRLAKTTDTQYF.

The chain joins TRBV6-2 or TRBV6-3 to TRBJ2-1, with TRBD2 matching 16 bases. The J segment lost 4 bases and the V segment lost 7 bases, leaving 13 bases of the junction unmatched. In germline, CDR1 is MNHEY, CDR2 SVGEGT. The CDR3 consists of 19 residues. The CDR3 here is CASTPGTSGRAILYNEQFF. The CDR3 nucleotides are TGTGCCAGCACTCCCGGGACTAGCGGGAGGGCCATCTTGTACAATGAGCAGTTCTTC.

This clonotype was counted between two and nine times. The chain combines TRBV12-3 or TRBV12-4 with TRBJ2-5; TRBD1 might be the D (5 bases). Trimming removed 7 bases at V and 5 bases at J, with 20 bases between. The CDR3 spans 15 residues. This CDR3 is CASKFLEGAEETQYF. Here the CDR3 DNA reads TGTGCCAGCAAATTCCTGGAAGGGGCGGAGGAGACCCAGTACTTC.

The chain recombines TRBV28 with TRBJ1-5, with D perhaps TRBD1 (5 bases). Trimming removed 6 bases from V and 0 bases from J, with 12 bases in between. Germline CDR1 MDHEN, CDR2 SYDVKM. The CDR3 sequence is 15 residues long. DNA of the CDR3: TGTGCCAGCAGAACGGGGGACTATAGCAATCAGCCCCAGCATTTT. As protein: CASRTGDYSNQPQHF.

This clonotype was seen a few times. The chain employs TRBV12-3 or TRBV12-4 and TRBJ1-5; D is possibly TRBD1 (5 bases). Trimming cost V 7 bases and J 9 bases, with 22 bases left between them. The length of the CDR3 is 15 residues. The CDR3 region is CASTPSLQDRGPQHF. For the CDR3, the DNA is TGTGCCAGCACCCCGTCCCTACAGGACCGAGGGCCCCAGCATTTT.

V and J are TRBV7-2 and TRBJ2-3; 14 bases are shared with TRBD2. Germline CDR1 and CDR2: SGHTA and FQGNSA. The V and J ends lost 7 bases and 4 bases, in that order; junction bases with no gene match: 22. The CDR3 runs to 21 residues. The DNA of the CDR3 is TGTGCCAGCAATGAGATTACAGTGGGGCGACTAGCGGGAGGGCTGGCAGATACGCAGTATTTT. Its translation: CASNEITVGRLAGGLADTQYF.

The chain couples TRBV5-1 to TRBJ2-3; D is possibly TRBD1 or TRBD2 (5 bases each). CDR1 SGHRS and CDR2 YFSETQ come from the germline V gene. This CDR3 region has 15 residues. The V end was cut by 3 bases, the J end by 2 bases, with 13 bases between. The CDR3 DNA sequence: TGCGCCAGCAGCTCGGGGCTGGCATTCACAGATACGCAGTATTTT. It encodes CASSSGLAFTDTQYF. Supplemented by reference TRBV5-1 and TRBJ2-3, the full variable domain reads KAGVTQTPRYLIKTRGQQVTLSCSPISGHRSVSWYQQTPGQGLQFLFEYFSETQRNKGNFPGRFSGRQFSNSRSEMNVSTLELGDSALYLCASSSGLAFTDTQYFGPGTRLTVL.

The rearrangement links TRBV30 to TRBJ2-1, with 8 positions matching TRBD2. V shed 5 bases, J shed 7 bases, and the junction held 7 bases outside the gene matches. The CDR3 covers 13 residues. Per the germline V gene, CDR1 is GTSNPN and CDR2 is SVGIG (reference sequence). CDR3 in amino acids: CAWGARGGNEQFF. Here the CDR3 DNA reads TGTGCCTGGGGAGCCCGCGGGGGGAATGAGCAGTTCTTC.